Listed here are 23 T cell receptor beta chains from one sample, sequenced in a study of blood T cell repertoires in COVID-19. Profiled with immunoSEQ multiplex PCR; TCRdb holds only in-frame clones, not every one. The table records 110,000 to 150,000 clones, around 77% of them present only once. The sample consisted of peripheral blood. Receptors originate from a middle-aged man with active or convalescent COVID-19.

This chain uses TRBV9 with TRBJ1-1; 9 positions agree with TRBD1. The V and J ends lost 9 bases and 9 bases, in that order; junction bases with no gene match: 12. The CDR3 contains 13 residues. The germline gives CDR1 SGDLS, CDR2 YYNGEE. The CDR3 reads CATSRAGTGQAFF. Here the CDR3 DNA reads TGTGCCACCTCCCGTGCTGGGACAGGGCAAGCTTTCTTT. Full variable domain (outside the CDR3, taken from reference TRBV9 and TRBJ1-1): DSGVTQTPKHLITATGQRVTLRCSPRSGDLSVYWYQQSLDQGLQFLIQYYNGEERAKGNILERFSAQQFPDLHSELNLSSLELGDSALYFCATSRAGTGQAFFGQGTRLTVV.

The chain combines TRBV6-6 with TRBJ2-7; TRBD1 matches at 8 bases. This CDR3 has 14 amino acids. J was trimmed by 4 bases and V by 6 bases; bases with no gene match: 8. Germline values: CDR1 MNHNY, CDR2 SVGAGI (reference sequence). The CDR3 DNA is TGTGCCAGCAGGTCCGGGACAGGCGGGTACGAGCAGTACTTC. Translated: CASRSGTGGYEQYF.

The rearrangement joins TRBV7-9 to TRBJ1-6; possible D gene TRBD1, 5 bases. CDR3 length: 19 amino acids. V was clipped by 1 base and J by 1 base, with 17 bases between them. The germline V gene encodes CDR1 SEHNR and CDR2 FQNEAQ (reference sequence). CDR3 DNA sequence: TGTGCCAGCAGCTTAGTCCGACAGAATTTACGGTCCTATAATTCACCCCTCCACTTT. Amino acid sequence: CASSLVRQNLRSYNSPLHF. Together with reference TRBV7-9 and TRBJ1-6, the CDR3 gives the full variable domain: DTGVSQNPRHKITKRGQNVTFRCDPISEHNRLYWYRQTLGQGPEFLTYFQNEAQLEKSRLLSDRFSAERPKGSFSTLEIQRTEQGDSAMYLCASSLVRQNLRSYNSPLHFGNGTRLTVT.

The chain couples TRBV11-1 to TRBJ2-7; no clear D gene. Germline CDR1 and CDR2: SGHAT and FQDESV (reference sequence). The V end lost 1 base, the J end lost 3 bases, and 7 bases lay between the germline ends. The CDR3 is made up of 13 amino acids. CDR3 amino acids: CASSLVPVYEQYF. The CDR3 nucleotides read TGTGCCAGCAGCTTAGTTCCGGTCTACGAGCAGTACTTC.

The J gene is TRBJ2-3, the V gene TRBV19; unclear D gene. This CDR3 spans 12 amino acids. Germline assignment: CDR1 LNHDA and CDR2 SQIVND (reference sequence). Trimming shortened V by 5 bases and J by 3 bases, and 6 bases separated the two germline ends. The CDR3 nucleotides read TGTGCCAGTAGTCTCCGGACAGATACGCAGTATTTT. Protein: CASSLRTDTQYF.

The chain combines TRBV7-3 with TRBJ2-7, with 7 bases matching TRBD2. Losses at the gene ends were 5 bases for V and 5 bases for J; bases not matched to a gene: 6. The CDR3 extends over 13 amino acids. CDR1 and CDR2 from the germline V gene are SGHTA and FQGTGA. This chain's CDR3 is CASSGTNLHEQYF. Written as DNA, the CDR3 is TGTGCCAGCAGCGGGACTAACCTCCACGAGCAGTACTTC.

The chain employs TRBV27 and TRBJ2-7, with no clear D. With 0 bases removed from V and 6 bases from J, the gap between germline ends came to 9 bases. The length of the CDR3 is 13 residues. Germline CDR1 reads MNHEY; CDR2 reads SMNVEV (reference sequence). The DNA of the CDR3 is TGTGCCAGCAGTTTATCCGGGTTGCGCGAGCAGTACTTC. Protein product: CASSLSGLREQYF.

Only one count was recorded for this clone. The CDR3 here is CASSQTSGITDTQYF. For the CDR3, the DNA is TGTGCCAGTAGTCAGACTAGCGGTATCACAGATACGCAGTATTTT. The chain joins TRBV19 to TRBJ2-3; TRBD2 agrees at 9 bases. V was pared by 5 bases and J by 2 bases, with 5 bases of the junction left unmatched. Germline V gives CDR1 LNHDA, CDR2 SQIVND (reference sequence). The CDR3 is made up of 15 amino acids. Complete variable domain (other parts from reference TRBV19 and TRBJ2-3): DGGITQSPKYLFRKEGQNVTLSCEQNLNHDAMYWYRQDPGQGLRLIYYSQIVNDFQKGDIAEGYSVSREKKESFPLTVTSAQKNPTAFYLCASSQTSGITDTQYFGPGTRLTVL.

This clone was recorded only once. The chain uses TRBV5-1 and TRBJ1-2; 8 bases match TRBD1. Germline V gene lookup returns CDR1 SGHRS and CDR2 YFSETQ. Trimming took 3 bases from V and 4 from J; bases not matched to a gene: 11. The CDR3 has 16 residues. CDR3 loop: CASSYGQGMGFYGYTF. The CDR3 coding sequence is TGCGCCAGCAGCTATGGACAGGGTATGGGATTCTATGGCTACACCTTC.

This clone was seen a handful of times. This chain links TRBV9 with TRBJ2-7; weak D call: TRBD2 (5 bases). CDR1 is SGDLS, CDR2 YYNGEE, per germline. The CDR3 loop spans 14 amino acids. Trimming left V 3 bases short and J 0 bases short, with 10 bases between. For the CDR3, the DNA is TGTGCCAGCAGCGCGGCTAGCCTCTCCTACGAGCAGTACTTC. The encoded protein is CASSAASLSYEQYF.

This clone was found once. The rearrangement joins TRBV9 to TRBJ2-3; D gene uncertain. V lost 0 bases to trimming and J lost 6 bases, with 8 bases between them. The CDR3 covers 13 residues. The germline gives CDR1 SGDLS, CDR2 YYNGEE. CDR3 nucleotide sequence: TGTGCCAGCAGCGTAGGACGGGTGGATACGCAGTATTTT. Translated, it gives CASSVGRVDTQYF.

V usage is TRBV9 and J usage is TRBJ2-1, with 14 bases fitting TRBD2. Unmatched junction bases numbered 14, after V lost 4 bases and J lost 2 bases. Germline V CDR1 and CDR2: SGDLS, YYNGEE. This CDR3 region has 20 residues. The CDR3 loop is CASSLRLGTSGRIPYNEQFF. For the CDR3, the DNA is TGTGCCAGCAGCCTAAGACTCGGGACTAGCGGGAGAATCCCCTACAATGAGCAGTTCTTC.

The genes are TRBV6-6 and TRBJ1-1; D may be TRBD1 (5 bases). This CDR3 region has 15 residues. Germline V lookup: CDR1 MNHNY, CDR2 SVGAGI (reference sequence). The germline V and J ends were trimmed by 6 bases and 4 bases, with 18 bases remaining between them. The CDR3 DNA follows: TGTGCCAGCAGCCGGCAGGGAGGTGCGGTCACTGAAGCTTTCTTT. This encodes CASSRQGGAVTEAFF.

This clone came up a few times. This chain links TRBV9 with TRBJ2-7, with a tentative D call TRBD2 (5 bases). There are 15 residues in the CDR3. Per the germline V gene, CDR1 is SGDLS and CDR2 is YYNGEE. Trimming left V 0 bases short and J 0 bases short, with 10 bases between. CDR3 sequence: CASSVESGYSYEQYF. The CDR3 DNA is TGTGCCAGCAGCGTAGAAAGCGGTTACTCCTACGAGCAGTACTTC.

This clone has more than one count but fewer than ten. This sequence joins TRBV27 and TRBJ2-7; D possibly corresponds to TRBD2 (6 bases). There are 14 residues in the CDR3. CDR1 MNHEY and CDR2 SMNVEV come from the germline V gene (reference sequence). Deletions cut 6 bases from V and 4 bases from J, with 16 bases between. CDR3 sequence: CASSLIGSLYEQYF. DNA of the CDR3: TGTGCCAGCAGCTTGATCGGGAGTTTGTACGAGCAGTACTTC.

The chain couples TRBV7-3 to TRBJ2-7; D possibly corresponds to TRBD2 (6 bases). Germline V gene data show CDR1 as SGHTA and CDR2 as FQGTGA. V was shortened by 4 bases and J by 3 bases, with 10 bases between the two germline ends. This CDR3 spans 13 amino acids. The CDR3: CASSSGLGYEQYF. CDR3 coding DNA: TGTGCCAGCAGCTCGGGACTGGGCTACGAGCAGTACTTC. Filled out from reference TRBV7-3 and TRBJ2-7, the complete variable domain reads GAGVSQTPSNKVTEKGKYVELRCDPISGHTALYWYRQSLGQGPEFLIYFQGTGAADDSGLPNDRFFAVRPEGSVSTLKIQRTERGDSAVYLCASSSGLGYEQYFGPGTRLTVT.

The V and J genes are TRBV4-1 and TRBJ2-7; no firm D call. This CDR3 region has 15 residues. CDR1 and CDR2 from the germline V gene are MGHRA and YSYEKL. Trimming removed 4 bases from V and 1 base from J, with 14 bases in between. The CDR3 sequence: CASSPVAGSSYEQYF. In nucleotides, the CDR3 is TGCGCCAGCAGCCCCGTGGCAGGTTCTTCCTACGAGCAGTACTTC.

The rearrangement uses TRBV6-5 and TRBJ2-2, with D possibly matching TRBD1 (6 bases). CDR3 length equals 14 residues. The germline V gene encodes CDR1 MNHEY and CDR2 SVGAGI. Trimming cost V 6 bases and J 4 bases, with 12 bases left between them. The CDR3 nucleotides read TGTGCCAGCAGCAATCGACAGGTCACCGGGGAGCTGTTTTTT. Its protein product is CASSNRQVTGELFF.

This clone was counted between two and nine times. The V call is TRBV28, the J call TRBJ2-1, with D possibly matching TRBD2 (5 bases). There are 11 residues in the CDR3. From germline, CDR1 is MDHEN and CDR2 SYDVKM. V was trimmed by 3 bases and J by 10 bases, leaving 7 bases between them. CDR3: CASSFPGEQFF. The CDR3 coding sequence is TGTGCCAGCAGTTTTCCGGGGGAGCAGTTCTTC.

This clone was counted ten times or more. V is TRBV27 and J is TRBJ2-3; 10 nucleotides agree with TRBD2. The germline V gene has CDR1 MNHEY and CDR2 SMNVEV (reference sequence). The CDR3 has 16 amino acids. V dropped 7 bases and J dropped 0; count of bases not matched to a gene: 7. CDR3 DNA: TGTGCCAGCATGATACTAGCGGGGTTTAGCACAGATACGCAGTATTTT. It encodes CASMILAGFSTDTQYF.

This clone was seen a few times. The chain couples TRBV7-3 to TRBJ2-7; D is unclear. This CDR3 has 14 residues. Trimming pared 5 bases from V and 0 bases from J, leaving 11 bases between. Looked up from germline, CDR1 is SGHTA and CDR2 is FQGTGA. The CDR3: CASSPIAGSYEQYF. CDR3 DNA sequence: TGTGCCAGCAGCCCGATCGCAGGCTCCTACGAGCAGTACTTC.

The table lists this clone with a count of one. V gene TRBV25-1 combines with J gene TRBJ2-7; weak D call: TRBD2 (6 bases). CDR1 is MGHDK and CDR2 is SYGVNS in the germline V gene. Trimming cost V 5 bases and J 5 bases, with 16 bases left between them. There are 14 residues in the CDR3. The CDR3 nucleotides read TGTGCCAGCAGTCAGTCCTCCCTAGCGAACGAGCAGTACTTC. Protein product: CASSQSSLANEQYF.

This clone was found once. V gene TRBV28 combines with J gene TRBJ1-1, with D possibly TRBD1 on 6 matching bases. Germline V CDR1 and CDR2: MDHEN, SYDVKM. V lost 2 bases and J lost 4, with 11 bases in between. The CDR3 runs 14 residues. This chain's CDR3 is CASSLRGGATEAFF. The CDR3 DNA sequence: TGTGCCAGCAGTTTACGAGGGGGGGCCACTGAAGCTTTCTTT.